A single T cell receptor beta chain is shown here with its context. The data stem from a study of control samples from healthy donors and cancer patients. Only in-frame clones appear in the TCRdb table, and some are missing; sequencing was by immunoSEQ multiplex PCR. The table has 100,000 to 150,000 clones, approximately 90% seen once. Germline values: CDR1 MNHEY, CDR2 SVGAGI. V was shortened by 2 bases and J by 4 bases, with 14 bases between the two germline ends. This CDR3 has 15 residues. The clonotype comes from a young man in good health. The gene calls are TRBV6-5 and TRBJ1-1, with a weak D call TRBD1 (6 bases). The sequenced sample consisted of blood. The CDR3 loop reads CASSYGAGAFTEAFF. CDR3 nucleotide sequence: TGTGCCAGCAGTTACGGGGCAGGGGCCTTCACTGAAGCTTTCTTT.